Described below is a single TCR beta chain sequence and its context. The source of the sample is a study of T cell repertoires in MIS-A myocarditis. The CDR3 contains 15 residues. In germline, CDR1 is ENHRY, CDR2 SYGVKD. Trimming cost V 4 bases and J 2 bases; bases outside gene matches: 4. Sequencing was performed with immunoSEQ multiplex PCR; in TCRdb, only in-frame clones are kept and a portion is missing. The data contain roughly 10,000 clones, 83% of them seen just once; the ten biggest clones take up around 29%. Sequencing used right ventricle heart tissue obtained at autopsy. V and J are TRBV10-3 and TRBJ1-3; 8 nucleotides match TRBD1. The receptor was isolated from a man younger than 30 with fulminant myocarditis from multisystem inflammatory syndrome in adults (MIS-A) after COVID-19. CDR3 sequence reads: CAISGQGSTGNTIYF. The CDR3 nucleotides are TGTGCCATCAGTGGACAGGGGTCGACTGGAAACACCATATATTTT.